The 2 T cell receptor beta chains below all came from one sample that was sequenced in a study of blood T cell repertoires in COVID-19. Measured with immunoSEQ multiplex PCR; TCRdb has only the in-frame clones, and not every one. Altogether 180,000 or so clones are present, approximately 87% being singletons, with the ten largest covering approximately 10%. The source material was peripheral blood. These receptors all come from a woman aged 60-75 years with COVID-19, enrolled during active disease.

V and J are TRBV2 and TRBJ2-1; TRBD2 might be the D (5 bases). Germline V CDR1 and CDR2: SNHLY, FYNNEI. V was cut by 10 bases and J by 2 bases, with 21 bases left in between. This CDR3 is built from 16 residues. DNA of the CDR3: TGTGCCACCCCTCGTAGCAACCGGGATGCCTACAATGAGCAGTTCTTC. Amino acids: CATPRSNRDAYNEQFF. Looking up the rest from reference TRBV2 and TRBJ2-1 gives the full variable domain: EPEVTQTPSHQVTQMGQEVILRCVPISNHLYFYWYRQILGQKVEFLVSFYNNEISEKSEIFDDQFSVERPDGSNFTLKIRSTKLEDSAMYFCATPRSNRDAYNEQFFGPGTRLTVL.

This chain's CDR3 is CASSYPGQGALNTEAFF. The CDR3 region has the DNA TGTGCCAGCAGCTATCCGGGACAGGGGGCCCTGAACACTGAAGCTTTCTTT. This chain connects TRBV13 to TRBJ1-1; 12 nucleotides agree with TRBD1. Germline-derived CDR1 and CDR2 are PRHDT and FYEKMQ (reference sequence). V trimming: 4 bases; J trimming: 0 bases; junction bases outside the gene matches: 6. The CDR3 is made up of 17 amino acids.